The present TCR beta chain was sequenced within a study of shared clonotypes between healthy human individuals. Study observations and caveats: Sorted-subset sequencing was shown by rarefaction to be incomplete despite large depth. Researchers found naive subsets generally carried larger estimated richness than memory subsets.

Generated by immunoSEQ multiplex PCR, the TCRdb table keeps only in-frame clones and is missing some. The sample consists of approximately 250,000 clones, approximately 65% of them appearing once. CDR3 length equals 14 residues. CDR1 and CDR2 from the germline V gene are SGHRS and YFSETQ. As to this clone: The target antigen is unknown. The junction departs from the called germline gene at one end, perhaps through a read error.

The clonotype was recovered from a man aged 25 to 40 in good health. The sample consisted of memory CD4+ T cells sorted from blood. Specified subset: CD45RA-negative fraction. The chain recombines TRBV5-1 with TRBJ1-1; TRBD1 matches at 7 bases. The CDR3 here is CASHPGPGTAEAFF. The CDR3 DNA reads as TGTGCCAGCCACCCCGGGCCGGGGACAGCTGAAGCTTTCTTT.